Below are 10 T cell receptor beta chains sequenced from a single sample in a study of CD8+ T cells in alopecia areata. The sequencing template was cDNA reverse transcribed from extracted RNA. Using immunoSEQ multiplex PCR, the repertoire was profiled, and TCRdb retains in-frame clones only, with some absent. This table holds approximately 150,000 clones, 50% to 60% found once. The material sequenced was CD4+ T cells sorted from blood. The source of these receptors is a human donor in good health.

The rearrangement joins TRBV5-6 to TRBJ1-2, with a weak D call TRBD1 (6 bases). V was clipped by 2 bases and J by 8 bases, with 19 bases between them. Per germline, CDR1 SGHDT and CDR2 YYEEEE. This CDR3 is built from 15 residues. The CDR3 here is CASSLGPPTGQGYTF. The CDR3 DNA reads as TGTGCCAGCAGCTTAGGCCCACCCACAGGGCAAGGCTACACCTTC.

This clone turned up a few times. The genes are TRBV11-3 and TRBJ2-1; TRBD2 matches at 8 bases. The CDR3 is made up of 15 amino acids. Looked up from germline, CDR1 is SGHNT and CDR2 is YENEEA. The trim removed 5 bases at V and 1 base at J, leaving 4 bases unmatched. This CDR3 is CASSIAGMSYNEQFF. CDR3 nucleotides: TGTGCCAGCAGCATAGCGGGAATGTCCTACAATGAGCAGTTCTTC.

The chain has TRBV6-1 and TRBJ1-5, with TRBD1 as a possible D gene (5 bases). CDR3 length equals 15 residues. Germline V gene data show CDR1 as MNHNS and CDR2 as SASEGT. The V and J ends lost 0 bases and 7 bases respectively, with 13 bases between them. The CDR3 DNA reads TGTGCCAGCAGTGAAGCGAGGGACCCACGCCAGCCCCAGCATTTT. Its protein is CASSEARDPRQPQHF.

The chain employs TRBV30 and TRBJ1-5; D ambiguous. CDR1 is GTSNPN, CDR2 SVGIG, per germline (reference sequence). V was pared by 2 bases and J by 3 bases, with 8 bases between. The CDR3 length is 13 residues. This chain's CDR3 is CAWSIGINQPQHF. The CDR3 nucleotides read TGTGCCTGGAGTATTGGTATCAATCAGCCCCAGCATTTT.

This clone was counted only a few times. The chain combines TRBV5-6 with TRBJ1-1; D not resolved. This CDR3 contains 12 residues. V lost 7 bases and J lost 0, with 7 bases in between. Germline lookup yields CDR1 SGHDT and CDR2 YYEEEE. The CDR3 loop is CASGRMNTEAFF. In DNA form, the CDR3 reads TGTGCCAGCGGCAGAATGAACACTGAAGCTTTCTTT.

The genes are TRBV29-1 and TRBJ2-2; D call uncertain. The CDR3 spans 12 residues. From germline, CDR1 is SQVTM and CDR2 ANQGSEA. V was clipped by 3 bases and J by 7 bases, with 9 bases between them. CDR3 DNA sequence: TGCAGCGTTGATGGTCCGAACGGGGAGCTGTTTTTT. Protein product: CSVDGPNGELFF.

The J gene is TRBJ2-7, the V gene TRBV28; 9 bases line up with TRBD2. Germline CDR1 reads MDHEN; CDR2 reads SYDVKM. The CDR3 loop spans 20 amino acids. Germline trimming cut 3 bases from V and 0 bases from J; bases unmatched to any gene: 18. In nucleotides, the CDR3 is TGTGCCAGCAGTTTCTTCCTCGGGAAGCGGGAGGCGTCTAGCTCCTACGAGCAGTACTTC. Protein: CASSFFLGKREASSSYEQYF.

The table lists this clone with a count of one. The chain combines TRBV7-2 with TRBJ2-1; D not resolved. This CDR3 region has 13 residues. The germline gives CDR1 SGHTA, CDR2 FQGNSA. V was cut by 3 bases and J by 13 bases, with 16 bases left in between. CDR3: CASSLTALTPQFF. The CDR3 DNA sequence: TGTGCCAGCAGCTTGACGGCCCTTACCCCCCAGTTCTTC.

The genes are TRBV28 and TRBJ1-5, with 7 bases aligning to TRBD1. The ends lost 7 bases at V and 5 bases at J; junction bases unmatched: 11. The CDR3 extends over 15 amino acids. Per germline, CDR1 MDHEN and CDR2 SYDVKM. The CDR3 coding sequence is TGTGCCAGCACGCAACGACAGGGACTGTATCAGCCCCAGCATTTT. It is translated as CASTQRQGLYQPQHF.

This sequence joins TRBV30 and TRBJ2-6, with D unclear. The CDR3 covers 13 residues. The V gene's germline CDR1 is GTSNPN and CDR2 SVGIG (reference sequence). V lost 0 bases and J 4 bases, leaving 4 bases between the germline ends. The CDR3 sequence is CAWSVAGANVLTF. CDR3 DNA sequence: TGTGCCTGGAGTGTTGCCGGGGCCAACGTCCTGACTTTC. Full variable domain (outside the CDR3, taken from reference TRBV30 and TRBJ2-6): SQTIHQWPATLVQPVGSPLSLECTVEGTSNPNLYWYRQAAGRGLQLLFYSVGIGQISSEVPQNLSASRPQDRQFILSSKKLLLSDSGFYLCAWSVAGANVLTFGAGSRLTVL.